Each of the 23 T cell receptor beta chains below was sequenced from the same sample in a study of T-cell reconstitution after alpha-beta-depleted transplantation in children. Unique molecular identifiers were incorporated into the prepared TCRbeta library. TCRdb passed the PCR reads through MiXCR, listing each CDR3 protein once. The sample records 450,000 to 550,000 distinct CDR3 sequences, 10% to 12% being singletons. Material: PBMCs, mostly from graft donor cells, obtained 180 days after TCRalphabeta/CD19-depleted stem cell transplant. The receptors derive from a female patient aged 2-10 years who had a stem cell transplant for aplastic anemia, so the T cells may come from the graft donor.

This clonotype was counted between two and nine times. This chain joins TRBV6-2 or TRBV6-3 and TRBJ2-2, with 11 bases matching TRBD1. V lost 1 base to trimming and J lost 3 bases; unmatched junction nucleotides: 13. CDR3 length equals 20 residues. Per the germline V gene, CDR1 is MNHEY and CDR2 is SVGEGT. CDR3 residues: CASSYWPLGTGGADTGELFF. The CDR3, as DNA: TGTGCCAGCAGTTACTGGCCTCTAGGGACAGGGGGTGCTGACACCGGGGAGCTGTTTTTT.

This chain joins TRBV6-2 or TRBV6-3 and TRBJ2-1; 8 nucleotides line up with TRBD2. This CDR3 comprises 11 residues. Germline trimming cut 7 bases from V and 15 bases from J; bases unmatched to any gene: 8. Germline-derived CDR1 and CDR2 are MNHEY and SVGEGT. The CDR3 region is CASTLLAEWFF. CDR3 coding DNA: TGTGCCAGCACCCTACTAGCGGAGTGGTTCTTC.

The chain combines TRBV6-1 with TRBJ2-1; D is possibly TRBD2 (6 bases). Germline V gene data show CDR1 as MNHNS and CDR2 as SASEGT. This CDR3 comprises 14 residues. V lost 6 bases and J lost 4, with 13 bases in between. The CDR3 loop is CASSLRGTYNEQFF. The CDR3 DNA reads TGTGCCAGCAGCCTTCGAGGGACTTACAATGAGCAGTTCTTC.

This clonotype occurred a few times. CDR3 sequence: CASSFRPPAGADTQYF. The DNA for the CDR3 is TGTGCCAGCAGTTTCCGACCACCAGCGGGAGCGGATACGCAGTATTTT. V and J are TRBV27 and TRBJ2-3; 8 nucleotides agree with TRBD2. This CDR3 contains 16 residues. V trimming: 3 bases; J trimming: 6 bases; junction bases outside the gene matches: 11. Looked up from germline, CDR1 is MNHEY and CDR2 is SMNVEV (reference sequence).

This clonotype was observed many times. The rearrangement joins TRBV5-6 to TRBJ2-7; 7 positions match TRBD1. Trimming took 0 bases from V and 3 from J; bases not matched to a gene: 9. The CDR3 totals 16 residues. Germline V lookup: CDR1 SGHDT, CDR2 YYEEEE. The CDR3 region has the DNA TGTGCCAGCAGCTTGGCCTACGACAGGGACCTCTACGAGCAGTACGTC. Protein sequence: CASSLAYDRDLYEQYV.

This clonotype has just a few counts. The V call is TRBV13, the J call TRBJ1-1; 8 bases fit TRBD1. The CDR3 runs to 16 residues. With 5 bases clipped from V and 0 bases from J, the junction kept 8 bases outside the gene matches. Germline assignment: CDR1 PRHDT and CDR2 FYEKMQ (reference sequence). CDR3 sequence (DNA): TGTGCCAGCAGCCCAAGGACAGGGTGGTTGAACACTGAAGCTTTCTTT. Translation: CASSPRTGWLNTEAFF. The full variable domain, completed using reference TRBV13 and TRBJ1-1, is AAGVIQSPRHLIKEKRETATLKCYPIPRHDTVYWYQQGPGQDPQFLISFYEKMQSDKGSIPDRFSAQQFSDYHSELNMSSLELGDSALYFCASSPRTGWLNTEAFFGQGTRLTVV.

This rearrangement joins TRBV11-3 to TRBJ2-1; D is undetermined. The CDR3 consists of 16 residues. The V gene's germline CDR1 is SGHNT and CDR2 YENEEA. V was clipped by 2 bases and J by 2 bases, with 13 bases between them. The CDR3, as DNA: TGTGCCAGCAGCTTACCGGGCCAGACACCCTACAATGAGCAGTTCTTC. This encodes CASSLPGQTPYNEQFF.

The DNA for the CDR3 is TGCGCCAGCAGCCAAGATTTAGGTGGATACGAGCAGTACGTC. Amino acids: CASSQDLGGYEQYV. The chain is built from TRBV4-3 and TRBJ2-7; no definite D call. Between the trimmed V and J ends, which lost 0 bases and 4 bases, there was a span of 10 bases. The germline CDR1 and CDR2 sequences are LGHNA and YSLEER. This CDR3 region has 14 residues.

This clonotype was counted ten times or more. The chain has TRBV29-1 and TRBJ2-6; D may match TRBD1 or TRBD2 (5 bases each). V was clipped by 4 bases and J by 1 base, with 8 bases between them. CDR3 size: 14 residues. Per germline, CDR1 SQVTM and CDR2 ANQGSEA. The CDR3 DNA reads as TGCAGCGTTGTAGAGGGGTCTGGGGCCAACGTCCTGACTTTC. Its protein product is CSVVEGSGANVLTF.

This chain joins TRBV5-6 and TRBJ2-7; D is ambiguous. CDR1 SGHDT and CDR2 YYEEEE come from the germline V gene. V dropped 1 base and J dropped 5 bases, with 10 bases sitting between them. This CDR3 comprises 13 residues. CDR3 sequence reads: CASSLFSTHEQYV. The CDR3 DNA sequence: TGTGCCAGCAGCTTGTTTAGCACCCACGAGCAGTACGTC.

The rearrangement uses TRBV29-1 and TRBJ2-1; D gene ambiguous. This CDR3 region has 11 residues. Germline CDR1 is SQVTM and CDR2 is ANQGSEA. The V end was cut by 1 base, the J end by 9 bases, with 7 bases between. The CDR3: CSVEGFGEQFF. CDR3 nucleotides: TGCAGCGTTGAAGGGTTTGGTGAGCAGTTCTTC.

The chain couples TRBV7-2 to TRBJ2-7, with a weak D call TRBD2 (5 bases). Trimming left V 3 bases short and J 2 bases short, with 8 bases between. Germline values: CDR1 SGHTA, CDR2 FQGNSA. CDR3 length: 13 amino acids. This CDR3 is CASSFTRAYEQYF. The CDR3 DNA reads TGTGCCAGCAGCTTTACTAGGGCCTACGAGCAGTACTTC.

CDR3 DNA sequence: TGTGCCAGCAGTACGGGACAGGGGGGAAATCAGCCCCAGCATTTT. Encoded protein: CASSTGQGGNQPQHF. The chain carries TRBV7-9 and TRBJ1-5, with 11 bases aligning to TRBD1. The CDR3 loop spans 15 amino acids. Per the germline V gene, CDR1 is SEHNR and CDR2 is FQNEAQ (reference sequence). Trimming removed 6 bases from V and 4 bases from J; junction bases left unmatched: 5.

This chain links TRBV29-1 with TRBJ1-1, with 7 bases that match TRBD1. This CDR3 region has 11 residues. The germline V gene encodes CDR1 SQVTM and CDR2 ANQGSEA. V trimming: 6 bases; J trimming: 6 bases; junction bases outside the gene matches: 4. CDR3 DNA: TGCAGCGTGGGCGGGACAGCTGAAGCTTTCTTT. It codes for CSVGGTAEAFF.

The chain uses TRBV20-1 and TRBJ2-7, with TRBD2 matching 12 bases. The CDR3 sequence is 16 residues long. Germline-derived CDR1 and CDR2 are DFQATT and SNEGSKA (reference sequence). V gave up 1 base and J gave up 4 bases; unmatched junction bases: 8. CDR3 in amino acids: CSARARRTSGIYEQYV. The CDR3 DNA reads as TGCAGTGCTAGAGCTAGAAGGACTAGCGGGATTTACGAGCAGTACGTC.

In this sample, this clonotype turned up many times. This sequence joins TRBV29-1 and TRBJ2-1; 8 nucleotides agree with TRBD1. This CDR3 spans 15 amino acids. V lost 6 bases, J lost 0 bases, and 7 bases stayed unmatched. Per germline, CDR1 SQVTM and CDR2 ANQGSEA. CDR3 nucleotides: TGCAGCGTGGGGACAGGCTCTAGCTCCTACAATGAGCAGTTCTTC. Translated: CSVGTGSSSYNEQFF.

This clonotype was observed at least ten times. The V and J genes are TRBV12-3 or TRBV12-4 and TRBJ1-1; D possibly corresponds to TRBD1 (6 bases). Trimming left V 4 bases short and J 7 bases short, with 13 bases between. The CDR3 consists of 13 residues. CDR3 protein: CASSSQDSREAFF. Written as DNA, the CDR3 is TGTGCCAGCAGTTCTCAGGACAGTCGTGAAGCTTTCTTT.

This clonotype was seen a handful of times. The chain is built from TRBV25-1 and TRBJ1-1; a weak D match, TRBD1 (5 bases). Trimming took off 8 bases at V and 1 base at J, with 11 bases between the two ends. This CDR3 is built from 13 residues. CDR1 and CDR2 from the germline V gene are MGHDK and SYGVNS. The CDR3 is CASSGLRNTEAFF. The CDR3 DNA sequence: TGTGCCAGCTCGGGACTTCGGAACACTGAAGCTTTCTTT.

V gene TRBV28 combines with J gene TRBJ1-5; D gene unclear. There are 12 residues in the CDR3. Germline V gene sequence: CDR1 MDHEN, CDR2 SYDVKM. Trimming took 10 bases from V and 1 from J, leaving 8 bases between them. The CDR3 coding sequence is TGTGCCACCCAATTGAGCAATCAGCCCCAGCATTTT. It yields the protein CATQLSNQPQHF.

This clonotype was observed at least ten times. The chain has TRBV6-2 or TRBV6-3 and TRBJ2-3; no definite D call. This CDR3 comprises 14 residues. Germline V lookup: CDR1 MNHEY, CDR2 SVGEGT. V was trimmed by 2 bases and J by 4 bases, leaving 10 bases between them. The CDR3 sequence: CASSYGLFADTQYF. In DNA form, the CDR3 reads TGTGCCAGCAGTTACGGTCTCTTCGCAGATACGCAGTATTTT.

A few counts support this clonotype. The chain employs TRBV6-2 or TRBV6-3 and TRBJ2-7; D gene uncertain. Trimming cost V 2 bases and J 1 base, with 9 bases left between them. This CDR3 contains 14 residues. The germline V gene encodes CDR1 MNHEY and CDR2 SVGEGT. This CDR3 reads CASSYVARSYEQYV. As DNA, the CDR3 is TGTGCCAGCAGTTACGTGGCCCGGTCCTACGAGCAGTACGTC.

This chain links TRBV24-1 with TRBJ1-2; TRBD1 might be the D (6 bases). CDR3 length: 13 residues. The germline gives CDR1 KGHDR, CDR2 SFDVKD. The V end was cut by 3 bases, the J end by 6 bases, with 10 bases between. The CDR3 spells CATSDRTDHGYTF. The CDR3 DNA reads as TGTGCCACCAGTGATCGGACAGACCATGGCTACACCTTC.

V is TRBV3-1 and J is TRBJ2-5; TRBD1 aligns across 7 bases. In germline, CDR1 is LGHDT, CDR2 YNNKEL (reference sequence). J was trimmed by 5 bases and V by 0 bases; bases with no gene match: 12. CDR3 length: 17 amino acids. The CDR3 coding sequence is TGTGCCAGCAGCCAAGATTCCGCTGACAGGGCTCGGGAGACCCAGTACTTC. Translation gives CASSQDSADRARETQYF.